This paragraph covers one TCR beta chain sequence. Its antigen is not known. This record comes from a study of shared clonotypes between healthy human individuals. Across the whole study: A donor's plate count was three for CD4 naive and three for CD4 memory; CD8 naive had two and CD8 memory one.

The CDR3 totals 14 residues. V lost 4 bases, J lost 5 bases, and 12 bases lay in between. Germline CDR1 SGHVS, CDR2 FQNEAQ. The authors ran the assay at deep level. Sequencing used immunoSEQ multiplex PCR; TCRdb keeps in-frame clones, though not all of them. The table includes under 2,500,000 clones, roughly 95% detected once. Study observations and caveats: Shared across several donors were around 4.7% of the naive CD4 clonotypes. Generation of non-shared clonotypes was less probable than generation of clonotypes shared by all four donors.

The chain is built from TRBV7-8 and TRBJ1-5; weak D call: TRBD1 (6 bases). Material: naive CD4+ T cells sorted from blood. Documented subset: CD45RA+ positively selected. This TCR derives from a man aged 18 to 30 in good health. Here the CDR3 reads CASSSDSSYQPQHF. As DNA, the CDR3 is TGTGCCAGCAGCTCGGACAGCAGTTATCAGCCCCAGCATTTT.